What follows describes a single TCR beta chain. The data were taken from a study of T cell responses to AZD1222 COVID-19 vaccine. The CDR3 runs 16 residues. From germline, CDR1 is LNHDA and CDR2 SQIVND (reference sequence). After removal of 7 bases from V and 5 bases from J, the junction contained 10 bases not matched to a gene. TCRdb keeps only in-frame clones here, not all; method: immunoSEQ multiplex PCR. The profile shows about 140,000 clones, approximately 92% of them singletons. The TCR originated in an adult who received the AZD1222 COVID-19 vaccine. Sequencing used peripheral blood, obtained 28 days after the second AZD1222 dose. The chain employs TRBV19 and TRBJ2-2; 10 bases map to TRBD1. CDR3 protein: CASTPGTGESTGELFF. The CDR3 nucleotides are TGTGCCAGTACCCCAGGGACAGGGGAATCGACCGGGGAGCTGTTTTTT.